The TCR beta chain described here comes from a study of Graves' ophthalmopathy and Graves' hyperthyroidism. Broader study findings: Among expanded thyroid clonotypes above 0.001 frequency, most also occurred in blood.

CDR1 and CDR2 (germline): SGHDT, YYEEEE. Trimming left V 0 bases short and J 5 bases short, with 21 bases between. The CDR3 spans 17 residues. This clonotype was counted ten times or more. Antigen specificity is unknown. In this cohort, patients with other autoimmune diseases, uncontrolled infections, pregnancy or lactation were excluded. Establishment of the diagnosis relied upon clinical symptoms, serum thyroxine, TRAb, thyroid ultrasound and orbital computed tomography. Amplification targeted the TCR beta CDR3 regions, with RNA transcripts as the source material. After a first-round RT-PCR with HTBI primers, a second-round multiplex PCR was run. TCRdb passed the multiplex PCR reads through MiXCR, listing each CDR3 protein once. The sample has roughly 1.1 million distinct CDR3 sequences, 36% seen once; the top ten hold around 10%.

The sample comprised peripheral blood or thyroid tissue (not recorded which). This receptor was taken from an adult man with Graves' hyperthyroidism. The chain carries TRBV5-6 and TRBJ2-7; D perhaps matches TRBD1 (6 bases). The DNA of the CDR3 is TGTGCCAGCAGCTTGGTCGGCAGGGGATCATTGTCGGACGAGCAGTACTTC. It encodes CASSLVGRGSLSDEQYF.